Listed below are T cell receptor beta chains from one sample, sequenced in a study of blood T cell repertoires in COVID-19. Measured with immunoSEQ multiplex PCR; TCRdb has only the in-frame clones, and not every one. Altogether more than 200,000 clones are present, 70% to 90% being singletons, with the ten largest covering about 2%. The specimen was peripheral blood. These TCRs come from a man aged 25 to 40 with active or convalescent COVID-19. The CDR3 runs from the conserved cysteine through the conserved F or W. D genes are given only for firm matches. The size entry is marked missing in some rows and otherwise reads once, few, many or a size class.

CDR3nt,CDR3aa,j_gene,v_gene,d_gene,abundance
TGCGCCAGCGGTCGAACCCACGGGACAGGGCGCAAAAACATTCAGTACTTC,CASGRTHGTGRKNIQYF,TRBJ2-4,TRBV23-1,TRBD1,NA
TGTGCCAGTAGTATCACCGCGGACACTGAAGCTTTCTTT,CASSITADTEAFF,TRBJ1-1,TRBV19,NA,NA
TGTGCCAGCAGCTACGACAGGAGATCTGGAAACACCATATATTTT,CASSYDRRSGNTIYF,TRBJ1-3,TRBV5-8,NA,few
TGTGCCAGTAGTATCGCAGGGGGAGGCAATCAGCCCCAGCATTTT,CASSIAGGGNQPQHF,TRBJ1-5,TRBV19,TRBD1,NA
TGTGCCTGGAGTGTAGACAGCAACACTGAAGCTTTCTTT,CAWSVDSNTEAFF,TRBJ1-1,TRBV30,NA,NA
TGTGCCAGTAGCCAGGACAGGACTATGACGTCCGAGCAGTACTTC,CASSQDRTMTSEQYF,TRBJ2-7,TRBV19,NA,NA
TGTGCCAGCAGCTCCGGGAGCAATGAGCAGTTCTTC,CASSSGSNEQFF,TRBJ2-1,TRBV5-4,NA,NA
TGTGCCAGCTCCCTCCCGGGAACCTACGAGCAGTACTTC,CASSLPGTYEQYF,TRBJ2-7,TRBV6-6,NA,NA
TGTGCCAGCAGCGTGTCAGTCGCGGGGGGGACCCAGTACTTC,CASSVSVAGGTQYF,TRBJ2-5,TRBV11-2,TRBD2,NA
TGTGCCAGCAGTTACCTCCAGGGCGGCACTGAAGCTTTCTTT,CASSYLQGGTEAFF,TRBJ1-1,TRBV6-6,NA,NA
TGTGCCAGCAGCCAAGACCCGGACTTGATCTCTGGAAACACCATATATTTT,CASSQDPDLISGNTIYF,TRBJ1-3,TRBV3-1/TRBV3-2,NA,NA
TGCGCCAGCAGCCAAGATGAAGGGGGCAGTAATTCACCCCTCCACTTT,CASSQDEGGSNSPLHF,TRBJ1-6,TRBV4-1,TRBD1,NA
TGTGCCAGCAGCTCTGGGGGGGCGACGACTAATGAAAAACTGTTTTTT,CASSSGGATTNEKLFF,TRBJ1-4,TRBV5-5,NA,NA
TGCAGTGCTAGTACCCCCGAGCGGGGAGCCTATTACGAGCAGTACTTC,CSASTPERGAYYEQYF,TRBJ2-7,TRBV20-1,TRBD2,NA
TGCGCCAGCAGCCCCCGCCTCGGGGGAGTGGATTCACCCCTCCACTTT,CASSPRLGGVDSPLHF,TRBJ1-6,TRBV4-3,NA,NA
TGCAGCGCCTATTTTGATACGCAGTATTTT,CSAYFDTQYF,TRBJ2-3,TRBV29-1,NA,NA
TGTGCCAGCAGCCCAGCGGGCTCCTACAATGAGCAGTTCTTC,CASSPAGSYNEQFF,TRBJ2-1,TRBV7-3,NA,NA
TGTGCCAGTACCGCCGACCGGGGAGGGCTCGGTCAGCCCCAGCATTTT,CASTADRGGLGQPQHF,TRBJ1-5,TRBV19,NA,few
TGTGCCAGCAGTGAAGCGCCTTACAGGGAGGGTCAGCCCCAGCATTTT,CASSEAPYREGQPQHF,TRBJ1-5,TRBV2,NA,NA
TGTGCCAGCAGAGGACTGCAATCTGAGCAGTTCTTC,CASRGLQSEQFF,TRBJ2-1,TRBV25-1,NA,NA
TGTGCCAGCAGCTTAGGCACAGGTGGGTATCAGCCCCAGCATTTT,CASSLGTGGYQPQHF,TRBJ1-5,TRBV7-2,NA,NA
TGTGCCATCAGTGAGGACCAGAGGAACTACGAGCAGTACTTC,CAISEDQRNYEQYF,TRBJ2-7,TRBV10-3,NA,NA
TGTGCCAGCAGTGTGAGGTTCTCCTATAATTCACCCCTCCACTTT,CASSVRFSYNSPLHF,TRBJ1-6,TRBV2,NA,NA
TGTGCCAGCAGTCGAACTACAGGGGGCTTTGGCTACACCTTC,CASSRTTGGFGYTF,TRBJ1-2,TRBV6-5,TRBD1,NA
TGTGCCAGCAGTGAAAGTGGCGGGGGCATAACCGGGGAGCTGTTTTTT,CASSESGGGITGELFF,TRBJ2-2,TRBV2,NA,NA
TGCAGTGCTAGTGGCGAGCTCTCCTACAATGAGCAGTTCTTC,CSASGELSYNEQFF,TRBJ2-1,TRBV20-1,NA,NA
TGTGCCAGCAGCCTCGGGACAGGGTCGACTGAAGCTTTCTTT,CASSLGTGSTEAFF,TRBJ1-1,TRBV7-2,TRBD1,NA
TGTGCCAGCAGGGAAGGGGGGGGAACCTCTGGAAACACCATATATTTT,CASREGGGTSGNTIYF,TRBJ1-3,TRBV2,NA,once
TGTGCCAGCAGCTTCGTTGGCAGGGGCACTGAAGCTTTCTTT,CASSFVGRGTEAFF,TRBJ1-1,TRBV11-2,NA,NA
TGTGCCAGCAGCCTTGACATACCAAACTATGGCTACACCTTC,CASSLDIPNYGYTF,TRBJ1-2,TRBV5-4,NA,NA
TGTGCCAGCAGCTTCGGGGGACAGTCCCTTTCACCCCTCCACTTT,CASSFGGQSLSPLHF,TRBJ1-6,TRBV9,TRBD1,few
TGCGCCAGCAGCTGGACTAGCGGGGGACCCACAGATACGCAGTATTTT,CASSWTSGGPTDTQYF,TRBJ2-3,TRBV5-1,TRBD2,NA
TGTGCCAGCAGTGTTCGGGGGGCCATCTACGAGCAGTACTTC,CASSVRGAIYEQYF,TRBJ2-7,TRBV13,NA,NA
TGCGCCAGCAAAATGACGGGCACCGGGGAGCTGTTTTTT,CASKMTGTGELFF,TRBJ2-2,TRBV4-1,NA,NA
TGTGCCAGCAGCTTGTGGGCCGGTACCTCTGGAAACACCATATATTTT,CASSLWAGTSGNTIYF,TRBJ1-3,TRBV7-8,NA,NA
TGCAGTGCTAGTCGACAGGCCGGTGGCTACACCTTC,CSASRQAGGYTF,TRBJ1-2,TRBV20-1,NA,NA
TGTGCCAGCAGGCCCAGGGCCGACTCCTACAATGAGCAGTTCTTC,CASRPRADSYNEQFF,TRBJ2-1,TRBV7-6,NA,NA
TGTGCCAGTAGAAGCGACAGCTATGGCTACACCTTC,CASRSDSYGYTF,TRBJ1-2,TRBV19,NA,NA